This is a list of T cell receptor beta chains from one sample in a study of OX40 agonist ivuxolimab in advanced cancers. The repertoire was sequenced with immunoSEQ multiplex PCR; TCRdb's copy has only in-frame clones and lacks some. The sample has tens of thousands of clones, about 89% seen once. This material consisted of CD4+ or CD8+ T cells sorted from blood, taken in a trial of the OX40 agonist ivuxolimab. Receptor source: an adult with an advanced solid tumor such as melanoma, head and neck, liver or kidney cancer. The conserved cysteine and the conserved F or W are not part of the CDR3 here.

CDR3aa,v_gene
ASSEWGQGAGGYT,TRBV25-1
ASSHRTSGRSIGGETQY,TRBV7-9
ASSVTGSNYGYT,TRBV6-1
ASSLALGMRGYT,TRBV28
ASSSDRATYNEQF,TRBV6-5
ASTLYGDTEAF,TRBV2
ASSSDPGGRPQY,TRBV7-2
ASSPGTIAGTQY,TRBV5-6
ASTRRGSSTDTQY,TRBV2
ASSYDGFPYEQY,TRBV6-5
ASRPDFLQGYT,TRBV10-2
ASSTGGVGTDTQY,TRBV5-4